The T cell receptor (beta chain) under discussion was sequenced for a study of T cell changes during pregnancy in multiple sclerosis (dated by TCRdb to the late 2010s). For the study in its entirety: Changes in the T cell repertoire over the course of pregnancy were examined in this study in women with multiple sclerosis.

The trim is 0 bases for V and 0 bases for J, with a gap of 11 bases between the germline ends. The germline V gene yields SGHDN for CDR1 and FVKESK for CDR2. From the cysteine up to the phenylalanine, the CDR3 has a length of 16 residues. Just the 48-base CDR3 DNA is kept, in frame starting at base 1. Library generation was performed with the immunoSEQ multiplex PCR assay. TCRdb stores this immuneACCESS table with in-frame sequences only. Part of the clones is absent; in the studies checked, under half of the shortfall reflects unresolved V genes, and no reason is known for the rest. Recorded for this sample are 80,000 or so clones; about 90% of them occurred a single time. The ten largest account for over 1.3% of the sample. About this clone: Its antigen is still unknown. It has no much larger one-base neighbor in the sample; base qualities were not kept.

The receptor's source is a female donor with multiple sclerosis, enrolled in a pregnancy study. The source material was peripheral blood, sampled before pregnancy. This receptor chain uses TRBV14 and TRBJ1-2; the D gene assignment is ambiguous. The nucleotide sequence is TGTGCCAGCAGCCAAGATGCCGGGTGGTCTAACTATGGCTACACCTTC. Its coded protein is CASSQDAGWSNYGYTF.